This paragraph covers one T cell receptor beta chain sequence. The authors' processing: Amplification of reference gene primers was used by the study to estimate nucleated cell counts. The repertoire was sequenced with immunoSEQ multiplex PCR; TCRdb's copy has only in-frame clones and lacks some. Clone size and the V and J calls come from that table; the DNA yielded D and trimming. This table has over 80,000 clones, 74% appearing once. V trimming: 4 bases; J trimming: 0 bases; junction bases outside the gene matches: 15. The CDR3 is 18 residues long. Per the germline V gene, CDR1 is SGHRS and CDR2 is YFSETQ. The data belong to a study of blood T cell repertoires in COVID-19. Study-level information: PBMCs, B-cell-depleted T cells, or T cells were the source of the cDNA or gDNA that made up the material.

Sequencing was carried out using peripheral blood. The receptor was isolated from a man between 65 and 85 years old with COVID-19, enrolled during active disease. The chain has TRBV5-1 and TRBJ2-7, with 8 bases identical to TRBD1. The CDR3 is CASSVEPPTGAVSYEQYF. In DNA form, the CDR3 reads TGCGCCAGCAGCGTCGAGCCCCCGACAGGGGCCGTCTCCTACGAGCAGTACTTC.